What follows are 18 T cell receptor beta chains derived from one specimen sequenced in a study of blood T cells in healthy people across ages. A second about 6 to 12 cycle PCR used barcoded and J-beta primers. One entry per CDR3 protein, called by TCRdb with MiXCR from the 5' RACE reads. In the table there are more than 1,400,000 distinct CDR3 sequences, 42% of which are singletons. The specimen was blood. The receptor set was obtained from a woman between 18 and 30 years old in good health.

This clonotype occurred many times. The chain combines TRBV7-8 with TRBJ1-2; 7 bases are a match to TRBD1. After removal of 1 base from V and 3 bases from J, the junction contained 20 bases not matched to a gene. The CDR3 loop spans 20 amino acids. Germline CDR1 is SGHVS and CDR2 is FQNEAQ. CDR3: CASSLGGRQGLNGLDYGYTF. The DNA of the CDR3 is TGTGCCAGCAGCTTAGGGGGAAGACAGGGACTCAACGGGCTGGACTATGGCTACACCTTC.

This clonotype has more than one count but fewer than ten. The chain couples TRBV28 to TRBJ2-7; perhaps TRBD2 as D (6 bases). CDR3 length equals 15 residues. V was trimmed by 5 bases and J by 1 base, leaving 15 bases between them. Germline V gives CDR1 MDHEN, CDR2 SYDVKM. The CDR3 sequence is CASSRNAGYSYEQYF. The CDR3 coding sequence is TGTGCCAGCAGTCGCAATGCGGGGTATTCCTACGAGCAGTACTTC.

The V gene is TRBV6-1, the J gene TRBJ1-5; D possibly corresponds to TRBD1 (6 bases). There are 14 residues in the CDR3. V lost 6 bases and J lost 7, with 16 bases in between. CDR1 is MNHNS and CDR2 is SASEGT in the germline V gene. The CDR3 loop is CASRERGEGQPQHF. Here the CDR3 DNA reads TGTGCCAGCAGGGAGAGGGGGGAAGGGCAGCCCCAGCATTTT.

This sequence joins TRBV20-1 and TRBJ2-3; D may match TRBD1 or TRBD2 (6 bases each). Trimming removed 0 bases at V and 6 bases at J, with 16 bases between. The germline V gene encodes CDR1 DFQATT and CDR2 SNEGSKA (reference sequence). The CDR3 covers 15 residues. The CDR3 nucleotides are TGCAGTGCTAGAGATACTCGGGGGCTACGGGATACGCAGTATTTT. Translation: CSARDTRGLRDTQYF.

This clonotype was seen a handful of times. The chain combines TRBV20-1 with TRBJ2-1; 10 bases are a match to TRBD2. Germline trimming cut 7 bases from V and 0 bases from J; bases unmatched to any gene: 3. The CDR3 covers 14 residues. Germline loops: CDR1 DFQATT, CDR2 SNEGSKA (reference sequence). Here the CDR3 reads CSGEREGSYNEQFF. The CDR3 coding sequence is TGCAGTGGAGAGCGGGAGGGCTCCTACAATGAGCAGTTCTTC.

The V call is TRBV28, the J call TRBJ1-1; maybe TRBD1 (5 bases). V dropped 3 bases and J dropped 1 base, with 12 bases sitting between them. CDR1 and CDR2 from the germline V gene are MDHEN and SYDVKM. This CDR3 spans 15 amino acids. The CDR3 region has the DNA TGTGCCAGCAGTTTCCAGGGAGCGCGGAACACTGAAGCTTTCTTT. The encoded protein is CASSFQGARNTEAFF.

This clonotype was detected a few times. This chain links TRBV7-6 with TRBJ2-1; 11 bases align to TRBD2. V shed 5 bases and J 0 bases; nucleotides not matched to a gene: 6. This CDR3 is 17 amino acids long. From germline, CDR1 is SGHVS and CDR2 FNYEAQ. The CDR3 spells CASSLRLAGYSYNEQFF. Written as DNA, the CDR3 is TGTGCCAGCAGCCTTCGACTAGCGGGGTACTCCTACAATGAGCAGTTCTTC.

The chain joins TRBV30 to TRBJ1-5; perhaps TRBD1 as D (5 bases). Trimming shortened V by 4 bases and J by 5 bases, and 15 bases separated the two germline ends. The CDR3 runs to 14 residues. CDR1 GTSNPN and CDR2 SVGIG come from the germline V gene (reference sequence). The CDR3 reads CAWIPGGRDQPQHF. In DNA form, the CDR3 reads TGTGCCTGGATTCCGGGGGGAAGGGATCAGCCCCAGCATTTT.

Note on this clonotype: At one end the junction does not follow the germline gene, possibly because of a read error. The chain links TRBV5-1 to TRBJ1-2; maybe TRBD1 (6 bases). This CDR3 is built from 15 residues. Germline V gene sequence: CDR1 SGHRS, CDR2 YFSETQ. CDR3 bases: TGCGTCAGCAGCCTGGAGCAGGGGCGACCCTATGGCTACACCTTC. Protein: CVSSLEQGRPYGYTF.

This clonotype was seen at least ten times. At one boundary the junction diverges from the germline segment, which might be a read error. The rearrangement links TRBV7-3 to TRBJ1-1, with D unclear. The germline CDR1 and CDR2 sequences are SGHTA and FQGTGA. The CDR3 runs 13 residues. CDR3 sequence: CASSLTPNTEAFF. The DNA for the CDR3 is TGCGCCAGCAGCTTAACCCCGAACACTGAAGCTTTCTTT. Full variable domain (rest looked up from reference TRBV7-3 and TRBJ1-1): GAGVSQTPSNKVTEKGKYVELRCDPISGHTALYWYRQSLGQGPEFLIYFQGTGAADDSGLPNDRFFAVRPEGSVSTLKIQRTERGDSAVYLCASSLTPNTEAFFGQGTRLTVV.

The V and J genes are TRBV7-9 and TRBJ2-7; weak D call: TRBD2 (6 bases). This CDR3 region has 14 residues. Germline V gives CDR1 SEHNR, CDR2 FQNEAQ (reference sequence). The ends were cut back, 2 bases at V and 5 bases at J, with 13 bases in the middle. The CDR3 coding sequence is TGTGCCAGCAGCTTACCGTGGCCGGGGGACGAGCAGTACTTC. Translation gives CASSLPWPGDEQYF.

In its sample, this clonotype was seen a few times. The chain links TRBV4-1 to TRBJ2-7; D tentatively fits TRBD1 or TRBD2 (6 bases each). This CDR3 is 17 amino acids long. Trimming cost V 1 base and J 7 bases, with 23 bases left between them. Germline-derived CDR1 and CDR2 are MGHRA and YSYEKL. The CDR3 region is CASSQGTGAIGYNEQYF. CDR3 coding DNA: TGCGCCAGCAGCCAAGGGACGGGGGCAATAGGGTACAATGAGCAGTACTTC.

This clonotype was picked up one time. A clone one base away is much larger, so this may be a read error. CDR3 sequence reads: CAISLGQMTSGSNEQYF. In nucleotides, the CDR3 is TGTGCCATCAGCCTTGGGCAGATGACTAGCGGGAGCAACGAGCAGTACTTC. This chain uses TRBV10-3 with TRBJ2-7; TRBD2 matches 12 bases. This CDR3 is 17 amino acids long. The germline CDR1 and CDR2 sequences are ENHRY and SYGVKD. Germline trimming cut 6 bases from V and 5 bases from J; bases unmatched to any gene: 14.

The chain carries TRBV27 and TRBJ2-2; D uncertain. CDR3 length: 12 amino acids. Germline V gives CDR1 MNHEY, CDR2 SMNVEV (reference sequence). Trimming removed 7 bases at V and 3 bases at J, with 6 bases between. CDR3 nucleotides: TGTGCCAGCACCACCGACACCGGGGAGCTGTTTTTT. Its protein product is CASTTDTGELFF.

The CDR3, as DNA: TGTGCCAGCAGTTTATCCTGGCAATATTCTGGGGCCAACGTCCTGACTTTC. As protein: CASSLSWQYSGANVLTF. The J gene is TRBJ2-6, the V gene TRBV27, with D unresolved. V was pared by 0 bases and J by 1 base, with 10 bases between. CDR3 length equals 17 residues. The germline V gene has CDR1 MNHEY and CDR2 SMNVEV (reference sequence).

The chain is built from TRBV5-6 and TRBJ2-2; the D gene is possibly TRBD2 (6 bases). This CDR3 region has 16 residues. Germline V lookup: CDR1 SGHDT, CDR2 YYEEEE. The V end was cut by 1 base, the J end by 3 bases, with 13 bases between. In nucleotides, the CDR3 is TGTGCCAGCAGCTTGTTAGCTCGGGAGTACACCGGGGAGCTGTTTTTT. This encodes CASSLLAREYTGELFF.

This rearrangement joins TRBV11-2 to TRBJ1-1, with D uncertain. V lost 5 bases and J 9 bases, leaving 16 bases between the germline ends. The germline V gene has CDR1 SGHAT and CDR2 FQNNGV. The length of the CDR3 is 13 residues. The DNA for the CDR3 is TGTGCCAGCAGCCCCCGCGCCGAGGCCAAAGCTTTCTTT. Translation gives CASSPRAEAKAFF.

This clonotype has more than one count but fewer than ten. V usage is TRBV29-1 and J usage is TRBJ1-2, with 7 positions matching TRBD1. The CDR3 has 13 amino acids. V dropped 4 bases and J dropped 6; count of bases not matched to a gene: 8. Germline values: CDR1 SQVTM, CDR2 ANQGSEA. CDR3 DNA: TGCAGCGTTGCCCCACAGGGGAAGCATGGCTACACCTTC. Translation gives CSVAPQGKHGYTF.